Presented here are 9 T cell receptor beta chains from one specimen sequenced in a study of radiation and T cells in renal cell carcinoma. Sequencing used immunoSEQ multiplex PCR; TCRdb keeps in-frame clones, though not all of them. The sample contains under 100,000 clones, approximately 80% of which appear only once. Described time point: blood 4 weeks post-SBRT, at nephrectomy. Treatment in this sample: 15 Gy SBRT to primary tumor, nephrectomy 4 weeks later. Here the sequenced sample was blood, taken from a patient whose treatment included radiotherapy and nephrectomy. The source of these receptors is a man aged 50 to 59 with renal cell carcinoma.

DNA for the CDR3: TGTGCCAGCAGTTACGAAGGGGCCTATAATGAAAAACTGTTTTTT. Protein product: CASSYEGAYNEKLFF. V usage is TRBV6-6 and J usage is TRBJ1-4; possible D gene TRBD1, 5 bases. This CDR3 is 15 amino acids long. Germline CDR1 and CDR2: MNHNY and SVGAGI (reference sequence). The ends were cut back, 2 bases at V and 4 bases at J, with 11 bases in the middle.

The V gene is TRBV19, the J gene TRBJ1-1; 7 bases line up with TRBD1. This CDR3 is built from 10 residues. CDR1 and CDR2 from the germline V gene are LNHDA and SQIVND (reference sequence). The CDR3 DNA sequence: TGTTCAACAGGGGTGACTGAAGCTTTCTTT. This translates into CSTGVTEAFF.

The CDR3 reads CASSIEQGYNEQFF. CDR3 coding DNA: TGTGCCAGTAGTATAGAACAGGGCTACAATGAGCAGTTCTTC. The rearrangement links TRBV19 to TRBJ2-1; D possibly corresponds to TRBD1 (6 bases). The CDR3 contains 14 residues. Germline V lookup: CDR1 LNHDA, CDR2 SQIVND (reference sequence). The V and J ends lost 0 bases and 3 bases respectively, with 6 bases between them.

The chain combines TRBV28 with TRBJ1-5, with 9 bases lining up with TRBD1. The CDR3 runs to 17 residues. Germline CDR1 is MDHEN and CDR2 is SYDVKM. After removal of 2 bases from V and 9 bases from J, the junction contained 14 bases not matched to a gene. CDR3 in amino acids: CASSLGLGTGRQRPQHF. In DNA form, the CDR3 reads TGTGCCAGCAGTTTAGGGTTGGGGACAGGGCGGCAGAGGCCCCAGCATTTT.

The V and J genes are TRBV19 and TRBJ1-1, with TRBD1 as a possible D gene (5 bases). Germline V lookup: CDR1 LNHDA, CDR2 SQIVND (reference sequence). The CDR3 loop spans 18 amino acids. V was pared by 8 bases and J by 0 bases, with 25 bases between. CDR3 sequence: CASSQEAGQGTLNTEAFF. CDR3 sequence (DNA): TGTGCCAGTTCCCAGGAAGCAGGGCAAGGCACTTTGAACACTGAAGCTTTCTTT. Combining the CDR3 with reference TRBV19 and TRBJ1-1 gives the whole variable domain DGGITQSPKYLFRKEGQNVTLSCEQNLNHDAMYWYRQDPGQGLRLIYYSQIVNDFQKGDIAEGYSVSREKKESFPLTVTSAQKNPTAFYLCASSQEAGQGTLNTEAFFGQGTRLTVV.

This chain uses TRBV28 with TRBJ1-2; TRBD1 agrees at 10 bases. V trimming: 2 bases; J trimming: 7 bases; junction bases outside the gene matches: 4. Germline V CDR1 and CDR2: MDHEN, SYDVKM. The CDR3 is 14 residues long. The CDR3 sequence is CASSLETGGSGYTF. CDR3 nucleotides: TGTGCCAGCAGTTTAGAGACAGGGGGCTCTGGCTACACCTTC.

The chain recombines TRBV30 with TRBJ2-3, with TRBD2 matching 7 bases. Trimming removed 4 bases from V and 8 bases from J; junction bases left unmatched: 6. Germline CDR1 and CDR2: GTSNPN and SVGIG (reference sequence). This CDR3 has 12 amino acids. The CDR3 nucleotides read TGTGCCTGGACCGGGGGGAAGGGTACGCAGTATTTT. This gives the protein CAWTGGKGTQYF.

The genes are TRBV19 and TRBJ2-4, with a weak D call TRBD1 (5 bases). Trimming cost V 2 bases and J 3 bases, with 11 bases left between them. Germline values: CDR1 LNHDA, CDR2 SQIVND (reference sequence). This CDR3 region has 15 residues. The CDR3 DNA is TGTGCCAGTAGTATACAGGGATTGGTCAAAAACATTCAGTACTTC. It translates to CASSIQGLVKNIQYF.

This clone was seen just once. This chain uses TRBV10-2 with TRBJ2-7; no clear D gene. The CDR3 consists of 13 residues. From germline, CDR1 is WSHSY and CDR2 SAAADI. V lost 3 bases and J lost 3, with 9 bases in between. For the CDR3, the DNA is TGCGCCAGCAGTGACCAACCGGACTACGAGCAGTACTTC. Its translation: CASSDQPDYEQYF.